Presented here are 30 T cell receptor beta chains from one specimen sequenced in a study of sequential checkpoint blockade in melanoma. Treatment denoted: randomized to nivolumab then ipilimumab (arm A) or the reverse (arm B). Sequenced by immunoSEQ multiplex PCR; TCRdb stores in-frame clones only, minus some. This sample yields about 12,000 clones, of which about 79% are seen a single time; about 57% belongs to the top ten. This sample comprised CD8+ T cells sorted from blood (inferred from file names), obtained from a patient given nivolumab and ipilimumab in sequence. These TCRs come from a human donor with melanoma.

The chain joins TRBV27 to TRBJ1-1; no clear D gene. The CDR3 is 15 residues long. V lost 2 bases, J lost 0 bases, and 10 bases lay in between. CDR1 MNHEY and CDR2 SMNVEV come from the germline V gene (reference sequence). The CDR3 here is CASSLQDSMNTEAFF. As DNA, the CDR3 is TGTGCCAGCAGTTTACAGGATTCCATGAACACTGAAGCTTTCTTT.

The chain carries TRBV19 and TRBJ1-1, with TRBD1 identical over 8 bases. This CDR3 region has 14 residues. Germline lookup yields CDR1 LNHDA and CDR2 SQIVND (reference sequence). V was clipped by 5 bases and J by 1 base; unmatched bases: 3. CDR3 in amino acids: CASSPGGANTEAFF. CDR3 DNA sequence: TGTGCCAGTAGTCCAGGGGGCGCGAACACTGAAGCTTTCTTT.

CDR3 coding DNA: TGTGCCAGCAGCGCCACAGGGGGGTCGTACGAGCAGTACTTC. Amino acids: CASSATGGSYEQYF. The chain combines TRBV7-9 with TRBJ2-7, with 8 bases that match TRBD1. V dropped 5 bases and J dropped 4; count of bases not matched to a gene: 7. CDR1 SEHNR and CDR2 FQNEAQ come from the germline V gene (reference sequence). The CDR3 extends over 14 amino acids.

This clone has only one observation. The rearrangement links TRBV27 to TRBJ2-5, with D hard to call. CDR1 is MNHEY and CDR2 is SMNVEV in the germline V gene (reference sequence). The CDR3 extends over 15 amino acids. V gave up 3 bases and J gave up 2 bases, with 13 bases separating them. The DNA of the CDR3 is TGTGCCAGCAGTTTCGGTTTCGGTACGCAAGAGACCCAGTACTTC. This translates into CASSFGFGTQETQYF.

CDR3 sequence reads: CASSDGQGDTDTQYF. The DNA for the CDR3 is TGTGCCAGCAGTGACGGCCAGGGTGACACAGATACGCAGTATTTT. V is TRBV6-4 and J is TRBJ2-3, with a tentative D call TRBD1 (5 bases). The V end was cut by 2 bases, the J end by 2 bases, with 11 bases between. This CDR3 is 15 amino acids long. Germline values: CDR1 MRHNA, CDR2 SNTAGT.

The gene calls are TRBV5-1 and TRBJ2-1, with 9 bases lining up with TRBD2. Germline values: CDR1 SGHRS, CDR2 YFSETQ. The CDR3 is 15 amino acids. Trimming took 1 base from V and 4 from J; bases not matched to a gene: 3. CDR3 sequence reads: CASSLSSGKYNEQFF. Written as DNA, the CDR3 is TGCGCCAGCAGCTTGTCTAGCGGGAAATACAATGAGCAGTTCTTC.

The CDR3 DNA is TGTGCCAGCAGTCCCCAGCGGGGGGCCCTCTCCTACGAGCAGTACTTC. This encodes CASSPQRGALSYEQYF. The chain combines TRBV6-6 with TRBJ2-7, with 9 positions matching TRBD2. V shed 5 bases and J 0 bases; nucleotides not matched to a gene: 8. The length of the CDR3 is 16 residues. CDR1 is MNHNY, CDR2 SVGAGI, per germline (reference sequence).

The V call is TRBV7-9, the J call TRBJ2-2; tentatively, D is TRBD2 (6 bases). The germline gives CDR1 SEHNR, CDR2 FQNEAQ (reference sequence). V lost 5 bases, J lost 5 bases, and 9 bases lay in between. This CDR3 is built from 13 residues. The CDR3 here is CASSPAGTGELFF. DNA of the CDR3: TGTGCCAGCAGCCCCGCGGGGACCGGGGAGCTGTTTTTT.

This clone appeared once. This chain uses TRBV6-6 with TRBJ2-7, with 10 bases identical to TRBD1. CDR3 length: 15 residues. From germline, CDR1 is MNHNY and CDR2 SVGAGI (reference sequence). V dropped 4 bases and J dropped 0; count of bases not matched to a gene: 3. The CDR3 sequence: CASSSWTGGSYEQYF. CDR3 in DNA: TGTGCCAGCAGTTCCTGGACAGGGGGCTCCTACGAGCAGTACTTC.

The rearrangement links TRBV5-5 to TRBJ1-5, with D perhaps matching TRBD1 (5 bases). Between the trimmed V and J ends, which lost 0 bases and 5 bases, there was a span of 24 bases. The CDR3 extends over 19 amino acids. Germline CDR1 reads SGHKS; CDR2 reads YYEKEE (reference sequence). The CDR3 sequence is CASSLAGTSVRSQDQPQHF. As DNA, the CDR3 is TGTGCCAGCAGCTTGGCTGGGACTTCGGTGCGTAGCCAGGATCAGCCCCAGCATTTT.

The chain is built from TRBV5-4 and TRBJ2-7, with TRBD2 matching over 10 bases. The V gene's germline CDR1 is SGHNT and CDR2 YYREEE (reference sequence). V lost 5 bases and J lost 6; bases outside the gene matches: 5. CDR3 size: 13 residues. The CDR3 sequence: CASRPGLAAEQYF. The CDR3 DNA reads as TGTGCCAGCAGACCTGGACTAGCGGCCGAGCAGTACTTC. Full variable domain (outside the CDR3, taken from reference TRBV5-4 and TRBJ2-7): ETGVTQSPTHLIKTRGQQVTLRCSSQSGHNTVSWYQQALGQGPQFIFQYYREEENGRGNFPPRFSGLQFPNYSSELNVNALELDDSALYLCASRPGLAAEQYFGPGTRLTVT.

The chain uses TRBV6-5 and TRBJ2-7; a weak D match, TRBD1 (6 bases). Germline V gene sequence: CDR1 MNHEY, CDR2 SVGAGI. The CDR3 has 15 residues. V dropped 5 bases and J dropped 4 bases, with 18 bases sitting between them. The CDR3 here is CASSILRTAGYEQYF. The DNA for the CDR3 is TGTGCCAGCAGTATACTCCGGACAGCAGGATACGAGCAGTACTTC.

The gene calls are TRBV27 and TRBJ1-3; the D is unclear. CDR1 and CDR2 (germline): MNHEY, SMNVEV (reference sequence). The CDR3 has 14 residues. Trimming removed 2 bases from V and 0 bases from J, with 5 bases in between. CDR3 bases: TGTGCCAGCAGTTTAGGAGTCTCTGGAAACACCATATATTTT. Protein: CASSLGVSGNTIYF.

CDR3 in DNA: TGCGCCAGCAGCTTGGGGGGGGGTCCTAATCAGCCCCAGCATTTT. Protein product: CASSLGGGPNQPQHF. The chain is built from TRBV5-1 and TRBJ1-5, with D maybe TRBD1 (5 bases). Germline-derived CDR1 and CDR2 are SGHRS and YFSETQ. The ends were cut back, 0 bases at V and 4 bases at J, with 11 bases in the middle. This CDR3 is 15 amino acids long.

The chain recombines TRBV19 with TRBJ2-2, with TRBD2 matching 8 bases. Germline V gene lookup returns CDR1 LNHDA and CDR2 SQIVND (reference sequence). This CDR3 has 18 amino acids. After removal of 0 bases from V and 2 bases from J, the junction contained 8 bases not matched to a gene. CDR3 DNA sequence: TGTGCCAGTAGTATAGATCTCGGGGGGGGTCTTAACACCGGGGAGCTGTTTTTT. Translated: CASSIDLGGGLNTGELFF.

CDR3 residues: CSVRHESAGANVLTF. CDR3 in DNA: TGCAGCGTGCGACATGAGTCTGCGGGGGCCAACGTCCTGACTTTC. This sequence joins TRBV29-1 and TRBJ2-6; no definite D call. The CDR3 length is 15 residues. V was pared by 6 bases and J by 4 bases, with 16 bases between. The V gene's germline CDR1 is SQVTM and CDR2 ANQGSEA.

The chain couples TRBV13 to TRBJ2-5; the D gene is possibly TRBD2 (5 bases). Trimming shortened V by 1 base and J by 5 bases, and 11 bases separated the two germline ends. This CDR3 spans 14 amino acids. Germline V gene lookup returns CDR1 PRHDT and CDR2 FYEKMQ (reference sequence). In nucleotides, the CDR3 is TGTGCCAGCAGCTTAGCGAGTAGCGATGAGACCCAGTACTTC. Translation gives CASSLASSDETQYF.

This clone was detected only once. V is TRBV7-3 and J is TRBJ2-1; TRBD2 matches 9 bases. CDR3 length: 14 residues. CDR1 is SGHTA, CDR2 FQGTGA, per germline. Trimming cost V 1 base and J 8 bases; bases outside gene matches: 3. The chain's CDR3 is CASSLRGLADEQFF. The CDR3 DNA is TGTGCCAGCAGCTTAAGGGGACTAGCCGATGAGCAGTTCTTC.

This clone came up once. The chain joins TRBV7-3 to TRBJ1-2; D gene ambiguous. The germline V gene encodes CDR1 SGHTA and CDR2 FQGTGA. V lost 5 bases, J lost 4 bases, and 20 bases lay in between. The CDR3 is made up of 16 amino acids. CDR3 loop: CASSPEVTPYVYGYTF. In nucleotides, the CDR3 is TGTGCCAGCAGCCCGGAGGTGACCCCGTACGTCTATGGCTACACCTTC.

About this clone: Other DNA sequences within the sample encode an identical CDR3. This rearrangement joins TRBV5-6 to TRBJ2-1; 9 bases are shared with TRBD1. Trimming at V came to 2 bases and at J to 4 bases, leaving 1 base not matched to a gene. This CDR3 has 14 residues. Germline V gene lookup returns CDR1 SGHDT and CDR2 YYEEEE. The DNA for the CDR3 is TGTGCCAGCAGCTTTGGGACAGGGTACAATGAGCAGTTCTTC. This encodes CASSFGTGYNEQFF.

This rearrangement joins TRBV25-1 to TRBJ2-1; D is possibly TRBD2 (5 bases). Germline V lookup: CDR1 MGHDK, CDR2 SYGVNS. This CDR3 has 18 residues. Trimming took 8 bases from V and 8 from J, leaving 31 bases between them. CDR3 region: CASRFTLGAEPLGDEQFF. As DNA, the CDR3 is TGTGCCAGCCGTTTCACACTGGGAGCGGAACCTCTTGGGGATGAGCAGTTCTTC. The full variable domain, in which reference TRBV25-1 and TRBJ2-1 provide the parts outside the CDR3, is EADIYQTPRYLVIGTGKKITLECSQTMGHDKMYWYQQDPGMELHLIHYSYGVNSTEKGDLSSESTVSRIRTEHFPLTLESARPSHTSQYLCASRFTLGAEPLGDEQFFGPGTRLTVL.

The CDR3 DNA sequence: TGTGCCAGCAGCTTGGTTTTCTCCGACACTGAAGCTTTCTTT. Its translation is CASSLVFSDTEAFF. This chain connects TRBV5-4 to TRBJ1-1; D not certain. Germline loops: CDR1 SGHNT, CDR2 YYREEE (reference sequence). The CDR3 extends over 14 amino acids. Trimming removed 0 bases at V and 3 bases at J, with 9 bases between.

The chain joins TRBV28 to TRBJ1-2; D might be TRBD1 (6 bases). V lost 5 bases and J 6 bases, leaving 13 bases between the germline ends. CDR3 length: 13 amino acids. Germline CDR1 and CDR2: MDHEN and SYDVKM. The CDR3, as DNA: TGTGCCAGCAGTAGGCAGGGGAATAATGGCTACACCTTC. It codes for CASSRQGNNGYTF.

The chain is built from TRBV15 and TRBJ1-6; the D gene is possibly TRBD1 (5 bases). The CDR3 spans 14 residues. Trimming left V 0 bases short and J 7 bases short, with 7 bases between. Germline V CDR1 and CDR2: LNHNV, YYDKDF (reference sequence). The CDR3 loop reads CATSRERTNSPLHF. Written as DNA, the CDR3 is TGTGCCACCAGCAGAGAAAGGACAAATTCACCCCTCCACTTT.

The chain joins TRBV7-3 to TRBJ2-5; the match to TRBD1 covers 7 bases. Germline loops: CDR1 SGHTA, CDR2 FQGTGA. V gave up 1 base and J gave up 5 bases; unmatched junction bases: 7. The length of the CDR3 is 15 residues. CDR3 nucleotide sequence: TGTGCCAGCAGCTTAATAGGGGGCGCGCTGGAGACCCAGTACTTC. This sequence encodes CASSLIGGALETQYF.

The chain employs TRBV28 and TRBJ2-6; tentatively, D is TRBD1 (6 bases). This CDR3 is built from 16 residues. Germline assignment: CDR1 MDHEN and CDR2 SYDVKM. Trimming pared 3 bases from V and 0 bases from J, leaving 9 bases between. The CDR3 sequence: CASSLGDISGANVLTF. CDR3 in DNA: TGTGCCAGCAGTTTGGGGGACATCTCTGGGGCCAACGTCCTGACTTTC.

The V gene is TRBV4-1, the J gene TRBJ2-7; TRBD1 matches 12 bases. The V gene end was trimmed by 4 bases and the J gene end by 7 bases; junction bases not matched to a gene: 5. The CDR3 contains 14 residues. Germline values: CDR1 MGHRA, CDR2 YSYEKL. The CDR3 nucleotides read TGCGCCAGCAGCCTGGGACAGGGGGCTTCTGAGCAGTACTTC. It specifies CASSLGQGASEQYF.

This clone was seen only once. The chain employs TRBV29-1 and TRBJ1-2; weak D call: TRBD1 (6 bases). Germline lookup yields CDR1 SQVTM and CDR2 ANQGSEA. There are 12 residues in the CDR3. With 6 bases removed from V and 0 bases from J, the gap between germline ends came to 8 bases. This CDR3 is CSVRDTNYGYTF. As DNA, the CDR3 is TGCAGCGTCCGGGACACTAACTATGGCTACACCTTC.

This clone was counted once. V and J are TRBV2 and TRBJ2-3; 7 bases align to TRBD2. Trimming removed 3 bases from V and 3 bases from J; junction bases left unmatched: 6. CDR1 SNHLY and CDR2 FYNNEI come from the germline V gene. The CDR3 spans 15 residues. The CDR3 nucleotides are TGTGCCAGCAGTGAGCGGGTGGGGGGGACAGATACGCAGTATTTT. This gives the protein CASSERVGGTDTQYF.

This clone was observed a single time. The CDR3: CASSVGETAGKEAFF. CDR3 in DNA: TGTGCCAGCAGCGTTGGAGAGACAGCTGGGAAGGAAGCTTTCTTT. The rearrangement joins TRBV9 to TRBJ1-1; possible D gene TRBD1, 5 bases. Germline V CDR1 and CDR2: SGDLS, YYNGEE. Trimming removed 2 bases from V and 8 bases from J, with 19 bases in between. This CDR3 contains 15 residues.